This TCR beta chain was observed in a study of identical twins. Study-wide results and caveats: Not following the same donors, the study drew its conclusions from cross-sectional statistical analysis.

Germline-derived CDR1 and CDR2 are MNHNY and SVGAGI (reference sequence). The CDR3 totals 16 residues. Trimming removed 5 bases from V and 3 bases from J; junction bases left unmatched: 9. This clonotype was counted a few times. The antigen remains undetermined. TCRdb analysed the 5' RACE reads with MiXCR anew, one entry per CDR3 protein. The sample contains about 1.7 million distinct CDR3 sequences, less than 35% of which appear only once. The sequence was obtained from a newborn girl in good health. Sequencing was performed on cord blood. V and J are TRBV6-6 and TRBJ2-7, with 11 bases fitting TRBD2. CDR3 nucleotides: TGTGCCAGCAGTGATATTAGCGGGGGGGCTGGCTACGAGCAGTACTTC. Translation gives CASSDISGGAGYEQYF.